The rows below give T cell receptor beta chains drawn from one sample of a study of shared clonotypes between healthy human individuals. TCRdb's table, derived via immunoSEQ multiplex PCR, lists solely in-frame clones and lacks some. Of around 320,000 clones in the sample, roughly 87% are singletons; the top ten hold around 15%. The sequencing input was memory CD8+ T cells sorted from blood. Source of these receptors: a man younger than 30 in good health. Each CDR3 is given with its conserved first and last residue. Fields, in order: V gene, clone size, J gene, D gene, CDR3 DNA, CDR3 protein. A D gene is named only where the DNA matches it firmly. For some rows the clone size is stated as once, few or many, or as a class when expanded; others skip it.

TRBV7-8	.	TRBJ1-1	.	TGTGCCAGCAGCCCCAACCAGGGGCTGAACACTGAAGCTTTCTTT	CASSPNQGLNTEAFF
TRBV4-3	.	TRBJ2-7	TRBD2	TGCGCCAGCAGCCCCATTTACCTCAGCGGGAGAAACCCGGAAATCATCTACGAGCAGTACTTC	CASSPIYLSGRNPEIIYEQYF
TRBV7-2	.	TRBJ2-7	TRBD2	TGTGCCAGCAGCCCCAGCGGGACTTACTACGAGCAGTACTTC	CASSPSGTYYEQYF
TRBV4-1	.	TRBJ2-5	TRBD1	TGCGCCAGCAGTGCCCTTTTCCCTCGGTCCAGGGGGTTAGGGCAAGAGACCCAGTACTTC	CASSALFPRSRGLGQETQYF
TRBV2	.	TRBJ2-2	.	TGTGCCAGCAGTCACCCCGTGGGGGGAGGTTCCACCGGGGAGCTGTTTTTT	CASSHPVGGGSTGELFF
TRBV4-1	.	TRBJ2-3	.	TGCGCCAGCAGCCAACCCACCAGGGGGGTAGCCACAGATACGCAGTATTTT	CASSQPTRGVATDTQYF
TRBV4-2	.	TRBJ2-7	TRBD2	TGTGCCAGCAGCCAACGAGGGGAGGGCCGTACGGCCTACGAGCAGTACTTC	CASSQRGEGRTAYEQYF
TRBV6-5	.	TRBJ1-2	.	TGTGCCAGCAGTTATTCCGTGGAGGGGGATGATGGCTACACCTTC	CASSYSVEGDDGYTF
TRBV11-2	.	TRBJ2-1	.	TGTGCCAGCAGCCCTGCCCCCCCCTACAATGAGCAGTTCTTC	CASSPAPPYNEQFF
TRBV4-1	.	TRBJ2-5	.	TGCGCCAGCAGCCAAGGAGGGCAGGGATTAGAGACCCAGTACTTC	CASSQGGQGLETQYF
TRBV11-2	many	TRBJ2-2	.	TGTGCCAGCAGCTTTATCCGGGGTTGGGACACCGGGGAGCTGTTTTTT	CASSFIRGWDTGELFF
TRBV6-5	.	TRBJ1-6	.	TGTGCCAGCAGTTACCCCAGAGGCGGGGAAAATTCACCCCTCCACTTT	CASSYPRGGENSPLHF
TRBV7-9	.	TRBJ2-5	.	TGTGCCAGCAGCTCCGCGGAGATGGGTAAAGAGACCCAGTACTTC	CASSSAEMGKETQYF
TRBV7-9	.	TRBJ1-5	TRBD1	TGTGCCAGCAGTCCTGTCGGGACAGGGGAGAATCAGCCCCAGCATTTT	CASSPVGTGENQPQHF